A single sample is the source of the 2 T cell receptor beta chains below, sequenced in a study of CD8 T cells in ankylosing spondylitis. Each CDR3 protein gets one entry after TCRdb re-called the 5' RACE reads with MiXCR. Of some 54,000 distinct CDR3 sequences in the sample, 7.4% were seen once. Input material: blood, either unsorted or a sorted T cell fraction (not recorded which). The receptors shown here come from a female donor with ankylosing spondylitis or in good health (not recorded which).

In its sample, this clonotype was seen many times. The V and J genes are TRBV10-2 and TRBJ2-3, with 8 bases identical to TRBD2. CDR1 and CDR2 from the germline V gene are WSHSY and SAAADI. V lost 8 bases and J lost 1; bases outside the gene matches: 11. This CDR3 is built from 16 residues. The CDR3 spells CASGASFSGGTDTQYF. For the CDR3, the DNA is TGCGCCAGCGGCGCCTCCTTTAGCGGGGGCACAGATACGCAGTATTTT.

V and J are TRBV7-9 and TRBJ1-2, with D maybe TRBD1 (6 bases). CDR3 length: 14 amino acids. V was clipped by 5 bases and J by 0 bases, with 10 bases between them. Germline values: CDR1 SEHNR, CDR2 FQNEAQ (reference sequence). This chain's CDR3 is CASSRTATNYGYTF. DNA for the CDR3: TGTGCCAGCAGCCGGACAGCAACTAACTATGGCTACACCTTC.